A selection of T cell receptor beta chains follows, all from one sample in a study of cytomegalovirus exposure and HLA in healthy donors. Measured with immunoSEQ multiplex PCR; TCRdb has only the in-frame clones, and not every one. The repertoire holds about 200,000 clones, with approximately 79% as singletons. Sample: PBMCs. The receptors stem from a woman aged 30 to 39 in good health and CMV-seropositive. Both conserved end residues are part of each CDR3. The D gene is left open where the match is weak. Clone size is not always given. Where it is, it says once, few, many or a class for expanded clones.

J gene | V gene | CDR3 length | D gene | clone size | CDR3 protein | CDR3 DNA
TRBJ2-5 | TRBV19 | 14 | TRBD1 | few | CASSIRDREETQYF | TGTGCCAGTAGTATCCGAGACAGGGAAGAGACCCAGTACTTC
TRBJ1-1 | TRBV5-1 | 15 | NA | NA | CASSLTGLPNTEAFF | TGCGCCAGCAGCTTGACGGGACTGCCGAACACTGAAGCTTTCTTT
TRBJ2-7 | TRBV12-5 | 14 | TRBD1 | NA | CASGPGQGSYEQYF | TGTGCTAGTGGCCCGGGACAGGGGTCCTACGAGCAGTACTTC
TRBJ2-4 | TRBV4-1 | 15 | NA | NA | CASSQGGGGRVIQYF | TGCGCCAGCAGCCAAGGGGGTGGGGGCAGGGTCATTCAGTACTTC
TRBJ1-4 | TRBV7-9 | 14 | TRBD1 | NA | CATTPDRGDEKLFF | TGTGCCACTACCCCCGACAGGGGCGATGAAAAACTGTTTTTT
TRBJ1-1 | TRBV10-2 | 15 | NA | NA | CASSVSGRGDTEAFF | TGCGCCAGCAGTGTCTCGGGGAGGGGGGACACTGAAGCTTTCTTT
TRBJ2-1 | TRBV10-2 | 15 | NA | few | CASSGTGRGYNEQFF | TGCGCCAGCAGTGGTACGGGGAGAGGCTACAATGAGCAGTTCTTC
TRBJ2-1 | TRBV7-9 | 15 | TRBD1 | NA | CASSPTGTGVNEQFF | TGTGCCAGCAGCCCCACCGGGACAGGGGTCAATGAGCAGTTCTTC
TRBJ2-1 | TRBV11-2 | 14 | NA | few | CASSARETTDEQFF | TGTGCCAGCAGCGCCCGAGAGACGACAGACGAGCAGTTCTTC
TRBJ1-4 | TRBV13 | 16 | TRBD1 | NA | CASSRVIGTVDEKLFF | TGTGCCAGCAGCAGAGTTATCGGGACAGTGGATGAAAAACTGTTTTTT
TRBJ2-7 | TRBV5-4 | 14 | NA | NA | CASSFSANSYEQYF | TGTGCCAGCAGCTTCTCTGCGAACTCCTACGAGCAGTACTTC
TRBJ1-2 | TRBV11-2 | 15 | NA | NA | CASSLKHAANYGYTF | TGTGCCAGCAGCCTCAAGCATGCGGCTAACTATGGCTACACCTTC
TRBJ2-3 | TRBV27 | 16 | NA | NA | CASSPLDWKITDTQYF | TGTGCCAGCAGTCCCCTAGACTGGAAGATCACAGATACGCAGTATTTT
TRBJ2-3 | TRBV2 | 16 | NA | NA | CASREGLLKPTDTQYF | TGTGCCAGCAGGGAGGGACTCCTCAAACCCACAGATACGCAGTATTTT
TRBJ2-5 | TRBV6-1 | 13 | TRBD1 | once | CASLDRSQETQYF | TGTGCCAGTTTGGACAGGAGCCAAGAGACCCAGTACTTC
TRBJ2-2 | TRBV4-2 | 14 | TRBD1 | NA | CASGDRVVTGELFF | TGTGCCAGCGGGGACAGGGTCGTCACCGGGGAGCTGTTTTTT
TRBJ2-7 | TRBV5-6 | 16 | TRBD2 | NA | CASSPFSGGTYYEQYF | TGTGCCAGCAGCCCTTTTTCGGGAGGGACCTATTACGAGCAGTACTTC
TRBJ1-1 | TRBV6-6 | 16 | NA | NA | CASTSLTGGYWAEAFF | TGTGCCAGCACCTCGCTGACGGGGGGCTATTGGGCTGAAGCTTTCTTT
TRBJ2-7 | TRBV2 | 10 | NA | few | CASSGGEQYF | TGTGCCAGCAGTGGAGGGGAGCAGTACTTC
TRBJ2-2 | TRBV9 | 18 | TRBD2 | few | CASSVATSGDLNTGELFF | TGTGCCAGCAGCGTAGCCACTAGCGGGGACCTGAACACCGGGGAGCTGTTTTTT
TRBJ2-3 | TRBV7-2 | 14 | TRBD1 | NA | CASSSGQATDTQYF | TGTGCCAGCAGCTCCGGACAGGCCACAGATACGCAGTATTTT
TRBJ2-2 | TRBV12-5 | 15 | TRBD1 | NA | CASGFTGGGTGELFF | TGTGCTAGTGGTTTTACAGGGGGCGGTACCGGGGAGCTGTTTTTT
TRBJ2-7 | TRBV11-2 | 15 | TRBD2 | NA | CASSFLASGSYEQYF | TGTGCCAGCAGCTTTCTAGCGAGCGGGAGCTACGAGCAGTACTTC